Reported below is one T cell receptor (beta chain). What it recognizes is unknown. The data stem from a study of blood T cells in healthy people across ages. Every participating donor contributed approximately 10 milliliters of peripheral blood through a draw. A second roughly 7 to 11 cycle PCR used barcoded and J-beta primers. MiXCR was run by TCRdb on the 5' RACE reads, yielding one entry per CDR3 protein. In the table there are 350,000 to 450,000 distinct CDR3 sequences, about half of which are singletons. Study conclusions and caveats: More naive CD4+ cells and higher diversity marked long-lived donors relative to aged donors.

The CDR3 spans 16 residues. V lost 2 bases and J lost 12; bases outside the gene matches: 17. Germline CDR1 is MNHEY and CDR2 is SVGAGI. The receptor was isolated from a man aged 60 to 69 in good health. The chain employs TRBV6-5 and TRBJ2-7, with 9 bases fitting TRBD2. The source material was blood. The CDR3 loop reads CASSYQGLAVAETLYF. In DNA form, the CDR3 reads TGTGCCAGCAGTTACCAGGGACTAGCAGTGGCAGAGACCCTGTACTTC.